This T cell receptor beta chain was recorded in a study of blood T cell repertoires in COVID-19. Overall study: Samples came from the United States, Italy and Spain, spanning acute and convalescent COVID-19.

Authors' processing steps: Counts of nucleated cells, estimated from reference gene primer amplification, were obtained. Measured with immunoSEQ multiplex PCR; TCRdb has only the in-frame clones, and not every one. V, J and clone size reflect that table, while D and trimming were determined from the DNA. The sample includes about 270,000 clones, 86% of them seen just once. The CDR3 is 12 amino acids. Germline loops: CDR1 ENHRY, CDR2 SYGVKD. Trimming removed 0 bases from V and 12 bases from J, with 8 bases in between. Seattle patients were enrolled while actively infected and followed longitudinally. This chain joins TRBV10-3 and TRBJ2-2, with D possibly matching TRBD2 (6 bases). The clonotype comes from a woman aged 80 or older with COVID-19, enrolled during active disease. Sequencing used peripheral blood. CDR3 coding DNA: TGTGCCATCAGTGAGTCGGGGAGGAAGCTGTTTTTT. Its translation: CAISESGRKLFF.